Below are 21 T cell receptor beta chains sequenced from a single sample in a study of glioma-infiltrating T cells after dendritic cell vaccination. TCRdb's copy holds only in-frame clones and misses some; the assay was immunoSEQ multiplex PCR. Among roughly 60,000 clones, approximately 89% were seen once, and the ten largest hold approximately 10%. Indicated time point: after dendritic cell vaccination, including at tumor progression/relapse. The sequences come from blood, collected after dendritic cell vaccination. Receptors originate from a human donor with glioblastoma.

V and J are TRBV5-4 and TRBJ1-1, with D unclear. The germline CDR1 and CDR2 sequences are SGHNT and YYREEE (reference sequence). This CDR3 contains 13 residues. V was shortened by 0 bases and J by 7 bases, with 10 bases between the two germline ends. CDR3 region: CASSLESVFEAFF. CDR3 DNA: TGTGCCAGCAGCTTGGAGTCGGTGTTTGAAGCTTTCTTT.

The rearrangement uses TRBV11-3 and TRBJ2-1, with a possible D match to TRBD2 (6 bases). Looked up from germline, CDR1 is SGHNT and CDR2 is YENEEA. The CDR3 sequence is 12 residues long. Trimming removed 5 bases from V and 8 bases from J, with 10 bases in between. The CDR3 DNA reads TGTGCCAGCAGCCCCGGGGGAGATGAGCAGTTCTTC. Translation: CASSPGGDEQFF.

This clone was observed a single time. The rearrangement joins TRBV4-2 to TRBJ1-4; tentatively, D is TRBD1 (5 bases). The CDR3 has 15 amino acids. V was shortened by 2 bases and J by 8 bases, with 15 bases between the two germline ends. CDR1 and CDR2 from the germline V gene are LGHNA and YNFKEQ. CDR3 loop: CASSQNPQGGEKLFF. The CDR3 nucleotides read TGTGCCAGCAGCCAAAACCCGCAGGGTGGAGAAAAACTGTTTTTT.

This rearrangement joins TRBV4-3 to TRBJ1-3; 7 bases fit TRBD1. After removal of 4 bases from V and 0 bases from J, the junction contained 6 bases not matched to a gene. Germline V gene lookup returns CDR1 LGHNA and CDR2 YSLEER. The CDR3 length is 16 residues. The DNA of the CDR3 is TGCGCCAGCAGCCGGGACAGTGATTCCTCTGGAAACACCATATATTTT. Translation: CASSRDSDSSGNTIYF.

The chain recombines TRBV4-2 with TRBJ2-7; 11 positions match TRBD2. There are 16 residues in the CDR3. V shed 1 base, J shed 2 bases, and the junction held 4 bases outside the gene matches. The germline gives CDR1 LGHNA, CDR2 YNFKEQ. Here the CDR3 DNA reads TGTGCCAGCAGCCAAGTGGGGACTAGCGGTACCTACGAGCAGTACTTC. Translation gives CASSQVGTSGTYEQYF.

This sequence joins TRBV30 and TRBJ1-1; D may be TRBD1 (5 bases). The germline gives CDR1 GTSNPN, CDR2 SVGIG (reference sequence). This CDR3 region has 12 residues. With 2 bases removed from V and 5 bases from J, the gap between germline ends came to 9 bases. CDR3 region: CAWSSRGTEAFF. In DNA form, the CDR3 reads TGTGCCTGGAGTTCACGGGGGACTGAAGCTTTCTTT.

This clone was seen only once. The chain joins TRBV7-2 to TRBJ2-1; D might be TRBD2 (6 bases). Trimming took 2 bases from V and 10 from J, leaving 18 bases between them. The germline V gene encodes CDR1 SGHTA and CDR2 FQGNSA. This CDR3 region has 15 residues. As DNA, the CDR3 is TGTGCCAGCAGCTTAACTAGCCAAGGCCTGAAGGAGCAGTTCTTC. Translated: CASSLTSQGLKEQFF.

The chain uses TRBV5-4 and TRBJ1-2; 8 bases align to TRBD1. The length of the CDR3 is 16 residues. CDR1 and CDR2 from the germline V gene are SGHNT and YYREEE (reference sequence). V dropped 0 bases and J dropped 6; count of bases not matched to a gene: 10. The CDR3 DNA reads as TGTGCCAGCAGCTTGGTACGTCAGGGGGCGACGGATGGCTACACCTTC. This translates into CASSLVRQGATDGYTF. The full variable domain, rest sourced from reference TRBV5-4 and TRBJ1-2, is ETGVTQSPTHLIKTRGQQVTLRCSSQSGHNTVSWYQQALGQGPQFIFQYYREEENGRGNFPPRFSGLQFPNYSSELNVNALELDDSALYLCASSLVRQGATDGYTFGSGTRLTVV.

The gene calls are TRBV5-1 and TRBJ2-3; 13 nucleotides match TRBD2. Germline CDR1 is SGHRS and CDR2 is YFSETQ. V gave up 3 bases and J gave up 1 base; unmatched junction bases: 2. The CDR3 totals 16 residues. The CDR3 protein is CASSSGTSGGTDTQYF. CDR3 coding DNA: TGCGCCAGCAGCTCCGGGACTAGCGGGGGCACAGATACGCAGTATTTT. The full variable domain, in which reference TRBV5-1 and TRBJ2-3 provide the parts outside the CDR3, is KAGVTQTPRYLIKTRGQQVTLSCSPISGHRSVSWYQQTPGQGLQFLFEYFSETQRNKGNFPGRFSGRQFSNSRSEMNVSTLELGDSALYLCASSSGTSGGTDTQYFGPGTRLTVL.

The rearrangement links TRBV6-5 to TRBJ1-5, with a tentative D call TRBD1 (5 bases). CDR1 MNHEY and CDR2 SVGAGI come from the germline V gene. The CDR3 length is 14 residues. V was cut by 0 bases and J by 10 bases, with 13 bases left in between. The CDR3 is CASSYSGTQDPQHF. The DNA of the CDR3 is TGTGCCAGCAGTTACTCAGGAACACAGGACCCCCAGCATTTT.

This chain joins TRBV15 and TRBJ2-7; 9 nucleotides agree with TRBD1. V was pared by 5 bases and J by 3 bases, with 8 bases of the junction left unmatched. The CDR3 loop spans 15 amino acids. Germline V gives CDR1 LNHNV, CDR2 YYDKDF (reference sequence). The CDR3 spells CATSGGTGSGYEQYF. The CDR3 DNA sequence: TGTGCCACCAGCGGTGGGACAGGGTCTGGCTACGAGCAGTACTTC.

This clone was detected only once. The chain is built from TRBV7-3 and TRBJ2-1, with 12 bases aligning to TRBD2. The J segment lost 9 bases and the V segment lost 5 bases, leaving 8 bases of the junction unmatched. This CDR3 has 15 residues. Looked up from germline, CDR1 is SGHTA and CDR2 is FQGTGA. The CDR3 sequence: CASSAGLAGLSEQFF. CDR3 sequence (DNA): TGTGCCAGCAGCGCCGGACTAGCGGGATTGAGTGAGCAGTTCTTC.

V usage is TRBV5-1 and J usage is TRBJ2-1; a possible D gene is TRBD2 (6 bases). The CDR3 spans 13 residues. The germline CDR1 and CDR2 sequences are SGHRS and YFSETQ. V dropped 3 bases and J dropped 10 bases, with 14 bases sitting between them. The CDR3 DNA reads as TGCGCCAGCAGCTCTACCGGGACTCAGGAGCAGTTCTTC. It codes for CASSSTGTQEQFF.

The V and J genes are TRBV27 and TRBJ2-5; 15 positions match TRBD2. Near its end, the DNA agrees better with TRBJ2-7, so the J call may be wrong. The CDR3 is 16 amino acids. Per germline, CDR1 MNHEY and CDR2 SMNVEV (reference sequence). The CDR3 sequence: CASSFWTSGGAVEQYF. DNA for the CDR3: TGTGCCAGCAGTTTTTGGACTAGCGGGGGGGCGGTCGAGCAGTACTTC.

The chain links TRBV29-1 to TRBJ2-1; TRBD2 matches 9 bases. Trimming cost V 2 bases and J 10 bases; bases outside gene matches: 9. Germline loops: CDR1 SQVTM, CDR2 ANQGSEA. CDR3 size: 14 residues. Here the CDR3 reads CSVEWTSAFREQFF. DNA for the CDR3: TGCAGCGTTGAATGGACTAGCGCGTTCAGGGAGCAGTTCTTC.

This clone occurred a few times. V usage is TRBV27 and J usage is TRBJ2-7, with D perhaps TRBD2 (6 bases). Trimming took 3 bases from V and 6 from J, leaving 12 bases between them. The CDR3 is 13 residues long. Germline-derived CDR1 and CDR2 are MNHEY and SMNVEV (reference sequence). CDR3 residues: CASSFGTSGEQYF. The CDR3 nucleotides are TGTGCCAGCAGTTTCGGGACTTCGGGCGAGCAGTACTTC.

The chain couples TRBV29-1 to TRBJ2-5; 13 positions agree with TRBD2. CDR1 is SQVTM, CDR2 ANQGSEA, per germline. Unmatched junction bases numbered 2, after V lost 5 bases and J lost 5 bases. The CDR3 spans 13 residues. CDR3 in amino acids: CSVTGLAGETQYF. CDR3 DNA sequence: TGCAGCGTTACGGGACTAGCGGGGGAGACCCAGTACTTC.

This clone has only a few counts. This rearrangement joins TRBV6-1 to TRBJ1-5, with D possibly matching TRBD1 (6 bases). V lost 3 bases to trimming and J lost 2 bases, with 14 bases between them. Germline CDR1 is MNHNS and CDR2 is SASEGT. The CDR3 covers 16 residues. The CDR3 sequence is CASSEGAGVGNQPQHF. CDR3 coding DNA: TGTGCCAGCAGTGAGGGGGCCGGGGTTGGCAATCAGCCCCAGCATTTT.

The V and J genes are TRBV19 and TRBJ2-6, with D perhaps matching TRBD2 (6 bases). This CDR3 region has 18 residues. Trimming cost V 4 bases and J 0 bases, with 16 bases left between them. Germline V gene lookup returns CDR1 LNHDA and CDR2 SQIVND (reference sequence). CDR3 nucleotides: TGTGCCAGTAGTACGACCCCGGAGGGGAGCTCTGGGGCCAACGTCCTGACTTTC. It encodes CASSTTPEGSSGANVLTF.

This sequence joins TRBV9 and TRBJ1-1; TRBD1 matches 12 bases. Per the germline V gene, CDR1 is SGDLS and CDR2 is YYNGEE. Trimming removed 4 bases from V and 1 base from J; junction bases left unmatched: 14. The CDR3 has 19 amino acids. The CDR3, as DNA: TGTGCCAGCAGCTTAGGGACAGGGGGCGCGATTTGGGGGAACACTGAAGCTTTCTTT. The encoded protein is CASSLGTGGAIWGNTEAFF.

The chain uses TRBV18 and TRBJ2-7, with a weak D call TRBD2 (6 bases). This CDR3 comprises 15 residues. The germline CDR1 and CDR2 sequences are KGHSH and LQKENI. V lost 1 base and J lost 3, with 13 bases in between. Here the CDR3 reads CASSPQSGRSYEQYF. The CDR3 DNA reads TGTGCCAGCTCACCACAGAGTGGGAGGAGCTACGAGCAGTACTTC. Variable domain in full (rest from reference TRBV18 and TRBJ2-7): NAGVMQNPRHLVRRRGQEARLRCSPMKGHSHVYWYRQLPEEGLKFMVYLQKENIIDESGMPKERFSAEFPKEGPSILRIQQVVRGDSAAYFCASSPQSGRSYEQYFGPGTRLTVT.